These T cell receptor beta chains were read from a single sample in a study of blood T cell repertoires in COVID-19. Measured with immunoSEQ multiplex PCR; TCRdb has only the in-frame clones, and not every one. The sample shows approximately 100,000 clones, 80% to 90% of them seen only once. Sequencing was carried out using peripheral blood. These receptors came from a human donor in a cohort sampled during active COVID-19. The CDR3 runs from the conserved cysteine through the conserved F or W. The order of the fields is CDR3 protein, CDR3 DNA, V gene, J gene, D gene, clone size. A D gene is named only where the DNA matches it firmly. For some rows the clone size is stated as once, few or many, or as a class when expanded; others skip it.

CASRATQGNQPQHF,TGTGCCAGCAGGGCAACACAGGGCAATCAGCCCCAGCATTTT,TRBV28,TRBJ1-5,NA,NA
CAISERGMNTEAFF,TGTGCCATCAGTGAGCGGGGGATGAACACTGAAGCTTTCTTT,TRBV10-3,TRBJ1-1,NA,NA
CASGVELRNNEQFF,TGTGCCAGCGGAGTGGAATTGCGGAACAATGAGCAGTTCTTC,TRBV9,TRBJ2-1,NA,NA
CASSRQPSTDTQYF,TGTGCCAGCTCCAGACAGCCAAGCACAGATACGCAGTATTTT,TRBV14,TRBJ2-3,NA,NA
CASKRIWNQPQHF,TGTGCCAGTAAGAGGATTTGGAATCAGCCCCAGCATTTT,TRBV19,TRBJ1-5,NA,once
CASSDVRQGPSSYNEQFF,TGTGCCAGCTCAGACGTCAGACAGGGGCCGAGCTCCTACAATGAGCAGTTCTTC,TRBV18,TRBJ2-1,TRBD1,NA
CASSQGASGSYEQYF,TGCGCCAGCAGCCAAGGGGCTAGCGGGAGCTACGAGCAGTACTTC,TRBV4-1,TRBJ2-7,TRBD2,NA
CAWRERVEKLFF,TGTGCCTGGAGGGAGAGAGTGGAAAAACTGTTTTTT,TRBV30,TRBJ1-4,NA,NA
CASRGGLPSGNTIYF,TGTGCCAGCAGGGGCGGACTTCCCTCTGGAAACACCATATATTTT,TRBV7-9,TRBJ1-3,NA,NA
CASSLGQNYEQYF,TGTGCCAGCAGTTTAGGACAGAACTACGAGCAGTACTTC,TRBV28,TRBJ2-7,NA,once
CASSGTVTSGNTIYF,TGTGCCAGCAGTGGGACAGTCACCTCTGGAAACACCATATATTTT,TRBV2,TRBJ1-3,NA,NA
CASTPSYPNEKLFF,TGTGCCAGCACCCCTTCCTACCCCAATGAAAAACTGTTTTTT,TRBV27,TRBJ1-4,NA,NA
CASSPQTSGTSREQYF,TGTGCCAGCAGCCCCCAGACTAGCGGGACCTCTCGGGAGCAGTACTTC,TRBV9,TRBJ2-7,TRBD2,few
CSVADRAITEAFF,TGCAGCGTGGCGGACAGGGCTATCACTGAAGCTTTCTTT,TRBV29-1,TRBJ1-1,TRBD1,NA
CASSAGLAGVAGEETQYF,TGTGCCAGCAGTGCCGGACTAGCGGGAGTGGCGGGGGAAGAGACCCAGTACTTC,TRBV27,TRBJ2-5,TRBD2,NA
CASNTRQGTYEQYF,TGTGCCAGCAATACGCGGCAGGGTACCTACGAGCAGTACTTC,TRBV2,TRBJ2-7,NA,NA
CASSLTQGSNSPLHF,TGCGCCAGCAGCTTAACGCAGGGGAGCAATTCACCCCTCCACTTT,TRBV5-1,TRBJ1-6,NA,NA
CASQYSGGSAFF,TGTGCCAGCCAATATTCGGGGGGGTCAGCTTTCTTT,TRBV19,TRBJ1-1,NA,few
CASSPGQAKNSNQPQHF,TGTGCCAGCAGCCCGGGACAGGCCAAAAATAGCAATCAGCCCCAGCATTTT,TRBV5-8,TRBJ1-5,TRBD1,NA
CASSVGQDYEQYF,TGTGCCAGCAGCGTCGGACAGGACTACGAGCAGTACTTC,TRBV9,TRBJ2-7,TRBD1,NA
CASSQEVTGGNSGANVLTF,TGCGCCAGCAGCCAAGAGGTTACAGGGGGAAACTCTGGGGCCAACGTCCTGACTTTC,TRBV4-3,TRBJ2-6,TRBD1,NA
CAWSLLAGAHEQYF,TGTGCCTGGAGTCTCCTAGCGGGAGCCCACGAGCAGTACTTC,TRBV30,TRBJ2-7,TRBD2,NA
CASSFGTGNEQFF,TGTGCCAGCAGCTTTGGGACAGGCAATGAGCAGTTCTTC,TRBV7-2,TRBJ2-1,TRBD1,NA
CASSQDGTGNGYTF,TGTGCCAGCAGCCAAGACGGGACAGGGAATGGCTACACCTTC,TRBV4-2,TRBJ1-2,TRBD1,NA
CASSLGVEDRQYF,TGTGCCAGCAGCTTAGGGGTCGAGGATCGGCAGTACTTC,TRBV7-2,TRBJ2-7,NA,NA
CASRGSPDRGSSPLHF,TGTGCCAGCAGAGGATCCCCCGACAGGGGCTCTTCACCCCTCCACTTT,TRBV3-1/TRBV3-2,TRBJ1-6,TRBD1,once
CASSFRGGLYEQYF,TGTGCCAGCAGCTTCCGAGGGGGCCTCTACGAGCAGTACTTC,TRBV11-2,TRBJ2-7,TRBD1,NA
CASTSGSRGVYEQYF,TGCGCCAGCACCTCCGGCAGCAGGGGAGTCTACGAGCAGTACTTC,TRBV5-1,TRBJ2-7,NA,NA
CSVGRSGQGAEGYTF,TGCAGCGTCGGGAGATCGGGACAGGGGGCTGAGGGCTACACCTTC,TRBV29-1,TRBJ1-2,TRBD1,once
CASSEWANYGYTF,TGTGCCAGCAGTGAATGGGCAAACTATGGCTACACCTTC,TRBV25-1,TRBJ1-2,NA,NA
CAWTPRGGVQNIQYF,TGTGCCTGGACCCCGAGGGGGGGAGTCCAAAACATTCAGTACTTC,TRBV30,TRBJ2-4,NA,once
CASSSGTSGLQETQYF,TGTGCCAGCAGCTCCGGGACTAGCGGTTTACAAGAGACCCAGTACTTC,TRBV7-3,TRBJ2-5,TRBD2,NA
CASSQSGGPEKLFF,TGTGCCAGCAGCCAGTCAGGGGGTCCCGAAAAACTGTTTTTT,TRBV3-1/TRBV3-2,TRBJ1-4,TRBD1,few
CASSESYYATNEKLFF,TGTGCCAGCAGTGAATCTTATTATGCAACTAATGAAAAACTGTTTTTT,TRBV2,TRBJ1-4,NA,NA
CASTSDTFNQPQHF,TGTGCCAGTACCTCAGACACTTTCAATCAGCCCCAGCATTTT,TRBV19,TRBJ1-5,NA,once
CATSEGQGYFGYGYTF,TGTGCCACTTCGGAAGGACAGGGGTATTTTGGCTATGGCTACACCTTC,TRBV19,TRBJ1-2,TRBD1,NA
CASTIGRTNTGELFF,TGTGCCAGCACTATAGGGAGAACGAACACCGGGGAGCTGTTTTTT,TRBV6-6,TRBJ2-2,NA,once
CASRGGRGDRSPLHF,TGTGCCAGCAGGGGGGGGCGGGGGGATCGATCACCCCTCCACTTT,TRBV6-5,TRBJ1-6,NA,NA
CASSSSGGRYNSPLHF,TGTGCCAGCAGTTCCTCCGGGGGTAGATATAATTCACCCCTCCACTTT,TRBV27,TRBJ1-6,NA,NA
CASSYSGLGNSPLHF,TGTGCCAGCAGTTATTCAGGGCTCGGTAATTCACCCCTCCACTTT,TRBV6-2/TRBV6-3,TRBJ1-6,NA,NA
CASSYSPGQNTEAFF,TGTGCCAGCAGTTACTCACCTGGACAGAACACTGAAGCTTTCTTT,TRBV6-5,TRBJ1-1,NA,NA
CASSYNLFAGEQYF,TGTGCCAGCAGCTACAATCTCTTCGCAGGCGAGCAGTACTTC,TRBV11-2,TRBJ2-7,NA,NA
CASSKQGNYEQYF,TGTGCCAGCAGTAAACAGGGGAACTACGAGCAGTACTTC,TRBV27,TRBJ2-7,TRBD1,NA
CASSYLRQGNSPLHF,TGTGCCAGCAGTTACTTAAGACAGGGGAATTCACCCCTCCACTTT,TRBV6-5,TRBJ1-6,TRBD1,few
CASSLPGQGFGGWNYEQYF,TGCGCCAGCAGCTTACCGGGACAGGGTTTTGGAGGATGGAACTACGAGCAGTACTTC,TRBV5-1,TRBJ2-7,TRBD1,few
CSARVLNEQFF,TGCAGTGCTAGAGTCCTCAATGAGCAGTTCTTC,TRBV20-1,TRBJ2-1,NA,NA
CASSLLGQGSTEAFF,TGTGCCAGCAGCTTACTAGGACAGGGGAGCACTGAAGCTTTCTTT,TRBV7-6,TRBJ1-1,TRBD1,NA
CASSQQRTGLAYGYTF,TGCGCCAGCAGCCAACAACGAACAGGGCTGGCTTATGGCTACACCTTC,TRBV4-1,TRBJ1-2,NA,NA
CASSARDSSGRAGTGELFF,TGTGCCAGCAGCGCCCGCGATTCGAGCGGGAGGGCCGGGACCGGGGAGCTGTTTTTT,TRBV11-3,TRBJ2-2,TRBD2,NA
CASSPSGRLGQETQYF,TGCGCCAGCAGCCCAAGCGGTCGGTTGGGGCAAGAGACCCAGTACTTC,TRBV4-1,TRBJ2-5,NA,NA
CASSLRSGSTDTQYF,TGTGCCAGCAGTTTAAGGTCAGGGAGCACAGATACGCAGTATTTT,TRBV27,TRBJ2-3,NA,NA